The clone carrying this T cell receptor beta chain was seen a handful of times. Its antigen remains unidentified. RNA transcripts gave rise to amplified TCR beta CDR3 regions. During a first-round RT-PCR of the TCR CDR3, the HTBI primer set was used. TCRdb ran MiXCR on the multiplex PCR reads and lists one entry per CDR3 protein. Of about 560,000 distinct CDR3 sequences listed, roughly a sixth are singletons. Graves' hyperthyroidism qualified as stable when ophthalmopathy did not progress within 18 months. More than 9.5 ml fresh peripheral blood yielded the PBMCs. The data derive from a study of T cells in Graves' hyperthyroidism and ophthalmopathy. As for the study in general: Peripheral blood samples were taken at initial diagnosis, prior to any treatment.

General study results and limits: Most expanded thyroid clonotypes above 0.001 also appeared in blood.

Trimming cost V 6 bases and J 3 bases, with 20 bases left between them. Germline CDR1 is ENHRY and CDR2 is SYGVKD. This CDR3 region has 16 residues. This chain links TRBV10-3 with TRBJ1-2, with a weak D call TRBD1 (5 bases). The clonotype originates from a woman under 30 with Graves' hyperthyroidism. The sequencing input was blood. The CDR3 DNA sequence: TGTGCCATCAGAGGAGATATTACCCCGGGACACTATGGCTACACCTTC. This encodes CAIRGDITPGHYGYTF.